Listed below are T cell receptor beta chains from one sample, sequenced in a study of cytotoxic CD8 clonotypes in ibrutinib-treated CLL. Assay used: immunoSEQ multiplex PCR; TCRdb lists only in-frame clones, some missing. The data contain more than 45,000 clones, 70% to 90% of them singletons. This specimen consisted of PBMCs, obtained after 24 months of ibrutinib treatment. The receptors shown here come from a human donor with chronic lymphocytic leukemia. Each CDR3 is given with its conserved first and last residue. Each record gives: V gene, D gene, J gene, clone size, CDR3 protein, CDR3 DNA. D genes are given only for firm matches. Some rows mark clone size as missing; the rest say once, few, many or name a class of expanded clone.

TRBV5-1,TRBD1,TRBJ2-7,once,CASSLAEGQVYF,TGCGCCAGCAGCTTGGCGGAAGGACAGGTGTACTTC
TRBV10-3,TRBD1,TRBJ1-2,.,CATGTGGLGYTF,TGTGCCACCGGGACAGGGGGTCTTGGCTACACCTTC
TRBV18,.,TRBJ2-3,.,CASSRVEGTTDTQYF,TGTGCCAGCTCACGGGTAGAGGGGACGACAGATACGCAGTATTTT
TRBV2,TRBD2,TRBJ2-7,.,CASRGVAGVLYEQYF,TGTGCCAGCAGGGGGGTCGCGGGAGTTTTATACGAGCAGTACTTC
TRBV7-6,.,TRBJ2-7,once,CASSLGSPGVGEQYF,TGTGCCAGCAGCTTAGGGTCTCCGGGAGTGGGCGAGCAGTACTTC
TRBV18,TRBD1,TRBJ1-2,.,CASSPGQGAFYGYTF,TGTGCCAGCTCACCGGGACAGGGGGCTTTCTATGGCTACACCTTC
TRBV28,.,TRBJ1-2,.,CASTLDGNYGYTF,TGTGCCAGCACCCTAGATGGAAACTATGGCTACACCTTC
TRBV18,.,TRBJ1-2,once,CASSFRDGGYTF,TGTGCCAGCTCATTTCGGGACGGTGGCTACACCTTC
TRBV19,.,TRBJ2-2,.,CASSRAVRTGELFF,TGTGCCAGTAGTCGGGCGGTACGCACCGGGGAGCTGTTTTTT
TRBV6-1,.,TRBJ2-5,.,CASSESIGRQETQYF,TGTGCCAGCAGTGAATCTATAGGGCGGCAAGAGACCCAGTACTTC
TRBV5-5,.,TRBJ2-7,.,CASSLPGTLNEQYF,TGTGCCAGCAGCTTGCCCGGGACCTTAAACGAGCAGTACTTC
TRBV5-6,.,TRBJ2-7,.,CASSLLDSPYEQYF,TGTGCCAGCAGCTTACTGGACAGTCCCTACGAGCAGTACTTC
TRBV28,.,TRBJ2-5,.,CASSFGSGETQYF,TGTGCCAGCAGTTTTGGAAGCGGAGAGACCCAGTACTTC
TRBV30,.,TRBJ2-1,.,CAWSVRAAGLYNEQFF,TGTGCCTGGAGTGTACGGGCCGCTGGCCTCTACAATGAGCAGTTCTTC
TRBV19,TRBD2,TRBJ2-5,.,CASSIVPSGSLETQYF,TGTGCCAGTAGTATAGTCCCTAGCGGGAGTTTGGAGACCCAGTACTTC
TRBV19,TRBD1,TRBJ1-5,.,CASSIWGQGNQPQHF,TGTGCCAGTAGTATTTGGGGACAGGGCAATCAGCCCCAGCATTTT
TRBV11-3,.,TRBJ2-7,.,CASSPSVSDEQYF,TGTGCCAGCAGCCCCTCCGTTAGCGACGAGCAGTACTTC
TRBV19,TRBD2,TRBJ2-7,.,CATRWSGLAGGYEQYF,TGTGCCACCCGGTGGTCGGGCCTAGCGGGAGGCTACGAGCAGTACTTC
TRBV19,TRBD2,TRBJ2-1,.,CASSEELAGLSSYNEQFF,TGTGCCAGTAGTGAGGAACTAGCGGGCCTGAGCTCCTACAATGAGCAGTTCTTC
TRBV5-1,.,TRBJ1-5,.,CASSLDPGDQPQHF,TGCGCCAGCAGCTTGGATCCAGGGGATCAGCCCCAGCATTTT
TRBV19,TRBD2,TRBJ2-1,.,CASRRTSGSADEQFF,TGTGCCAGTAGGAGGACTAGCGGGAGTGCGGATGAGCAGTTCTTC
TRBV5-1,.,TRBJ2-5,.,CASSLTRADQETQYF,TGCGCCAGCAGCTTGACTCGAGCGGACCAAGAGACCCAGTACTTC
TRBV19,.,TRBJ2-4,few,CASRELGNIQYF,TGTGCCAGTCGGGAACTAGGAAACATTCAGTACTTC
TRBV4-2,.,TRBJ2-2,.,CASSQDAVNTGELFF,TGTGCCAGCAGCCAAGATGCGGTTAACACCGGGGAGCTGTTTTTT
TRBV10-1,.,TRBJ1-2,.,CASSESSNYGYTF,TGCGCCAGCAGTGAGTCCTCTAACTATGGCTACACCTTC
TRBV13,.,TRBJ1-1,once,CASSLASTEAFF,TGTGCCAGCAGCTTAGCCTCCACTGAAGCTTTCTTT
TRBV9,.,TRBJ2-5,.,CASSVGSGTRETQYF,TGTGCCAGCAGCGTAGGAAGCGGAACTAGGGAGACCCAGTACTTC